The 17 T cell receptor beta chains reported below all come from one sample, sequenced in a study of Graves' ophthalmopathy and Graves' hyperthyroidism. Amplification from RNA transcripts yielded the TCR beta CDR3 regions. An opening RT-PCR round employed HTBI primers and preceded a second-round multiplex PCR. MiXCR, run by TCRdb on the multiplex PCR reads, gives a single entry per CDR3 protein. Of about 590,000 distinct CDR3 sequences listed, about 40% are singletons. The sequencing sample was made of peripheral blood or thyroid tissue (not recorded which). The origin of the receptors is an adult man with Graves' hyperthyroidism.

This clonotype was recorded many times. V gene TRBV9 combines with J gene TRBJ1-2; 8 bases map to TRBD1. The germline V gene has CDR1 SGDLS and CDR2 YYNGEE. The V and J ends lost 0 bases and 4 bases, in that order; junction bases with no gene match: 5. This CDR3 has 15 residues. The CDR3 here is CASSVGQGASYGYTF. Here the CDR3 DNA reads TGTGCCAGCAGCGTAGGGCAGGGGGCGAGCTATGGCTACACCTTC.

Ten or more counts support this clonotype. The V gene is TRBV5-6, the J gene TRBJ2-7; TRBD1 or TRBD2 may be the D gene (6 bases each). There are 14 residues in the CDR3. V was clipped by 3 bases and J by 5 bases, with 15 bases between them. Germline loops: CDR1 SGHDT, CDR2 YYEEEE. For the CDR3, the DNA is TGTGCCAGCAGCTCACGGTCAGGGGAGGACGAGCAGTACTTC. Translated, it gives CASSSRSGEDEQYF.

The chain couples TRBV9 to TRBJ2-5; a weak D match, TRBD1 (5 bases). V was trimmed by 3 bases and J by 3 bases, leaving 21 bases between them. This CDR3 has 17 amino acids. CDR1 SGDLS and CDR2 YYNGEE come from the germline V gene. The CDR3, as DNA: TGTGCCAGCAGCGGAGGAGTCACAGGCCTCGGCGAAGAGACCCAGTACTTC. Encoded protein: CASSGGVTGLGEETQYF.

Only one count was recorded for this clonotype. The chain joins TRBV2 to TRBJ1-5, with D hard to call. The germline V and J ends were trimmed by 3 bases and 11 bases, with 17 bases remaining between them. CDR3 length equals 14 residues. Per germline, CDR1 SNHLY and CDR2 FYNNEI. The CDR3 region is CASSDPRAGETQHF. CDR3 sequence (DNA): TGTGCCAGCAGTGATCCCCGGGCCGGGGAGACCCAGCATTTT.

This clonotype was counted many times. The chain combines TRBV2 with TRBJ1-1; 7 bases are shared with TRBD1. With V trimmed by 5 bases and J by 1 base, 4 bases remained unmatched. The CDR3 is made up of 14 amino acids. The germline gives CDR1 SNHLY, CDR2 FYNNEI. CDR3 in amino acids: CASSYRGTNTEAFF. CDR3 DNA: TGTGCCAGCAGTTACAGGGGAACGAACACTGAAGCTTTCTTT.

This clonotype has at least ten counts. V and J are TRBV7-8 and TRBJ1-5; D is unclear. This CDR3 comprises 13 residues. Germline CDR1 SGHVS, CDR2 FQNEAQ. V gave up 5 bases and J gave up 7 bases, with 12 bases separating them. CDR3 DNA sequence: TGTGCCAGCAGCCTTATTACCGACCAGCCCCAGCATTTT. Protein: CASSLITDQPQHF. The full variable domain, its missing parts supplied by reference TRBV7-8 and TRBJ1-5, is GAGVSQSPRYKVAKRGQDVALRCDPISGHVSLFWYQQALGQGPEFLTYFQNEAQLDKSGLPSDRFFAERPEGSVSTLKIQRTQQEDSAVYLCASSLITDQPQHFGDGTRLSIL.

Turning to this clonotype: This may be a read error, as it is one base from a much larger clone. The V and J genes are TRBV12-3 or TRBV12-4 and TRBJ1-2, with D perhaps matching TRBD1 (6 bases). The CDR3 loop spans 16 amino acids. V lost 4 bases and J 0 bases, leaving 15 bases between the germline ends. This chain's CDR3 is CASSSRPDRTNYGYTF. As DNA, the CDR3 is TGTGCCAGCAGTTCGCGCCCCGACAGGACTAACTATGGCTACACCTTC.

Note on this clonotype: This may stem from a read error, because a much larger clone lies one nucleotide away. The genes are TRBV24-1 and TRBJ1-1; perhaps TRBD1 as D (6 bases). The germline V gene has CDR1 KGHDR and CDR2 SFDVKD. The CDR3 loop spans 13 amino acids. The CDR3 here is CATSDLGQLEASF. CDR3 sequence (DNA): TGTGCCACCAGTGATTTGGGACAGCTTGAAGCTTCCTTT.

This clonotype showed up just a few times. This chain uses TRBV20-1 with TRBJ2-7; 7 bases are shared with TRBD2. This CDR3 contains 16 residues. CDR1 and CDR2 (germline): DFQATT, SNEGSKA (reference sequence). The V and J ends lost 3 bases and 3 bases, in that order; junction bases with no gene match: 14. The chain's CDR3 is CSARSSLAEWSYEQYF. CDR3 DNA: TGCAGTGCTAGGTCATCGCTAGCGGAGTGGAGCTACGAGCAGTACTTC.

About this clonotype itself: One base away lies a much larger clone, so this may be a sequencing read error. The V gene is TRBV7-2, the J gene TRBJ2-5, with no clear D. The germline gives CDR1 SGHTA, CDR2 FQGNSA. The CDR3 is 13 residues long. The CDR3 reads CASTRLIQETQCF. The CDR3 DNA follows: TGTGCCAGCACCCGACTTATACAAGAGACCCAGTGCTTC.

In regard to this clonotype: A much more abundant neighbour one base away suggests this may be a read error. The V call is TRBV12-3 or TRBV12-4, the J call TRBJ1-5; D not resolved. The CDR3 is 13 amino acids. Trimming pared 6 bases from V and 5 bases from J, leaving 11 bases between. The CDR3 bases are TGTGCCAGCAGCCTAAATCAGGATCAGCCCCAGCATTTT. Encoded protein: CASSLNQDQPQHF.

In regard to this clonotype: One end of the junction does not line up with germline, which may come from a read error. The chain joins TRBV6-5 to TRBJ1-1; tentative D call: TRBD1 (5 bases). The CDR3 is 13 residues long. CDR1 and CDR2 (germline): MNHEY, SVGAGI. The CDR3 bases are TGTGCCAGCAGTTTGGGACCGAACACTGAAGCTCTCTTT. This encodes CASSLGPNTEALF.

This clonotype was picked up a small number of times. The rearrangement links TRBV30 to TRBJ2-5; no clear D. Per the germline V gene, CDR1 is GTSNPN and CDR2 is SVGIG (reference sequence). This CDR3 region has 11 residues. With 4 bases removed from V and 2 bases from J, the gap between germline ends came to 5 bases. In nucleotides, the CDR3 is TGTGCCTGGACAAAACAAGAGACCCAGTACTTC. It is translated as CAWTKQETQYF.

CDR3 residues: CSAKRGAGGDTQYF. The CDR3 nucleotides are TGCAGTGCCAAACGCGGGGCAGGGGGAGATACGCAGTATTTT. This chain joins TRBV20-1 and TRBJ2-3; D is perhaps TRBD1 (7 bases). The CDR3 runs to 14 residues. V lost 6 bases to trimming and J lost 5 bases, with 18 bases between them. Germline loops: CDR1 DFQATT, CDR2 SNEGSKA (reference sequence).

This clonotype occurred a few times. The chain joins TRBV6-9 to TRBJ2-3; unclear D gene. Trimming stripped 5 bases from V and 0 bases from J, with 15 bases between. This CDR3 region has 16 residues. CDR1 and CDR2 (germline): MNHGY, SVAAGI. For the CDR3, the DNA is TGTGCCAGCAGTGAAGCGCAACATCCAAGCACAGATACGCAGTATTTT. Translating it yields CASSEAQHPSTDTQYF.

This clonotype came up many times. The rearrangement uses TRBV7-8 and TRBJ2-7; tentative D call: TRBD1 (6 bases). CDR3 length: 14 amino acids. V was clipped by 3 bases and J by 4 bases, with 13 bases between them. Germline lookup yields CDR1 SGHVS and CDR2 FQNEAQ. CDR3 loop: CASSFNRAKYEQYF. Here the CDR3 DNA reads TGTGCCAGCAGCTTTAACAGGGCCAAGTACGAGCAGTACTTC.

This sequence joins TRBV29-1 and TRBJ1-3; D uncertain. The germline V and J ends were trimmed by 3 bases and 7 bases, with 10 bases remaining between them. This CDR3 contains 12 residues. Germline values: CDR1 SQVTM, CDR2 ANQGSEA. The CDR3: CSVDNGRNTIYF. CDR3 bases: TGCAGCGTTGATAATGGGCGGAACACCATATATTTT.